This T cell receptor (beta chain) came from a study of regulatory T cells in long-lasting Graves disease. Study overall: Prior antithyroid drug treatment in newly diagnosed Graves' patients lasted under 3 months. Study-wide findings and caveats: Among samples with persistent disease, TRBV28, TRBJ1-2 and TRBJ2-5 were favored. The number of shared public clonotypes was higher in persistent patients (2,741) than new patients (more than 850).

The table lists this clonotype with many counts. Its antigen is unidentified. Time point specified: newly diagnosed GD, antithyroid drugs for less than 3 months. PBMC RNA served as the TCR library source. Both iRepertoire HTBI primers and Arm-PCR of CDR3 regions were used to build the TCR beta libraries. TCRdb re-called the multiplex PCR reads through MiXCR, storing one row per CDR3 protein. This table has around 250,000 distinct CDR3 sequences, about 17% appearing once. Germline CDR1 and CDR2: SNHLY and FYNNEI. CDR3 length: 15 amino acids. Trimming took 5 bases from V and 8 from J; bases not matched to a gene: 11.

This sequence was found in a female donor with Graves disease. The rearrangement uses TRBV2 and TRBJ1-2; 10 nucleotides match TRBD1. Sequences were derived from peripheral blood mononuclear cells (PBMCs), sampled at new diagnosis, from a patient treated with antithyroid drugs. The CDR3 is CASSYRTGGARGYTF. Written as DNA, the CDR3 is TGTGCCAGCAGTTACCGGACAGGGGGAGCACGAGGCTACACCTTC.